This T cell receptor beta chain originates from a study of response to subunit inactivated influenza vaccine. The study, taken as a whole, reports: After each seasonal influenza vaccination, few new T cells are recruited, the authors suggested.

In the case of this clonotype: The antigen remains undetermined.

Germline values: CDR1 DFQATT, CDR2 SNEGSKA (reference sequence). V was clipped by 7 bases and J by 3 bases; unmatched bases: 8. The CDR3 length is 13 residues. TCRdb passed the RT-PCR reads through MiXCR, listing each CDR3 protein once. The sample shows under 850,000 distinct CDR3 sequences, about 18% of them seen only once. V is TRBV20-1 and J is TRBJ1-1; 7 nucleotides match TRBD1. This clonotype originated in a man aged 45 to 65 who received an inactivated influenza vaccine. The starting material was PBMCs from blood, obtained 4 to 6 days after vaccination. In DNA, the CDR3 is TGCAGTGTTCCGAACAGGGGCTACACTGAAGCTTTCTTT. Protein product: CSVPNRGYTEAFF.